This TCR beta chain was sequenced for a study of blood T cell repertoires in COVID-19 (dated by TCRdb to about 2020). Background for the entire study: Collaborator samples came from the United States, Italy and Spain and covered acute and convalescent phases of COVID-19. The prospective study material was composed of cDNA or gDNA derived from T cells, B-cell-depleted T cells, or PBMCs. The dataset comprised deeply sampled blood TCRbeta repertoires from subjects exposed to, actively infected with, or recovered from COVID-19. The repertoires were released in a freely available public database meant as a resource for research on the immune response to SARS-CoV-2. Samples came from the ongoing ImmuneRACE study (first 160 participants) plus 1,254 subjects from 6 global collaborators. Sample metadata almost always included a de-identified subject ID, COVID-19 status, age in years and sex. Where available, HLA class I and class II types were taken from metadata supplied by the sample provider and were not determined by assay-based typing.

Whole blood was collected in K2EDTA tubes by collaborating institutions according to the institutions' own protocols. For TCRbeta analysis, collaborators shipped samples in one of three forms: frozen whole blood, isolated PBMCs, or DNA extracted from either of those sample types. V drops 10 bases and J drops 4 bases, leaving 19 bases in between. From its cysteine to its phenylalanine, the CDR3 spans 14 amino acids. Just CDR3 DNA is preserved here, 42 bases in frame from base 1. The germline V gene (reference sequence) yields LNHDA for CDR1 and SQIVND for CDR2. Remarks on this clone: Its target antigen remains unknown. Base qualities are not at hand, and no much larger clone is one base apart.

The immunoSEQ Assay, a bias-controlled multiplex PCR, was used to amplify TCRbeta CDR3 regions from genomic DNA. Processing in the source paper ran as follows. Nucleated cell counts per sample were estimated from amplification of reference gene primers within the assay. To quantify the absolute abundance of each unique TCRbeta CDR3 rearrangement, sequence reads were collapsed and filtered. For each sample, productive Simpson clonality was calculated as the square root of Simpson's diversity index over productive rearrangements. In its TCRdb copy, this immuneACCESS table keeps in-frame sequences only and misses some clones. Where compared with another copy, unresolved V genes explain less than half of these, and the others have no known cause. V and J calls plus clone size are reproduced from that table; the DNA served to infer D and trimming. The sample table holds about 130,000 clones, of which 85% were seen once. The top ten clonotypes cover around 6.3% of the sample.

Summary of the overall study and its limitations: The amount of clinical and demographic metadata varied by source and participant and was provided uncurated.

The rearranged chain carries TRBV19 and TRBJ1-2; TRBD1 might be the D gene, on 5 matching bases. The TCR was taken from a man older than 75 with active or convalescent COVID-19. Sequenced input: peripheral blood. The nucleotide sequence reads TGTGCCACCAAGGCGGGGGGGGACGGCTATGGCTACACCTTC. This gives the protein CATKAGGDGYGYTF. This CDR3, with the reference TRBV19 and TRBJ1-2 proteins standing in past its ends, gives the full variable domain DGGITQSPKYLFRKEGQNVTLSCEQNLNHDAMYWYRQDPGQGLRLIYYSQIVNDFQKGDIAEGYSVSREKKESFPLTVTSAQKNPTAFYLCATKAGGDGYGYTFGSGTRLTVV.